These 25 T cell receptor beta chains were sequenced from one sample in a study of response to subunit inactivated influenza vaccine. TCRdb reprocessed the RT-PCR reads with MiXCR, giving one entry per CDR3 protein. The table includes 560,000 or so distinct CDR3 sequences, around 8% detected once. This material consisted of PBMCs from blood, taken less than 30 months after vaccination. The receptors originated from a man between 50 and 70 years old who received an inactivated influenza vaccine.

The rearrangement links TRBV4-3 to TRBJ2-2; tentatively, D is TRBD1 or TRBD2 (5 bases each). Trimming shortened V by 0 bases and J by 4 bases, and 18 bases separated the two germline ends. This CDR3 contains 18 residues. The germline gives CDR1 LGHNA, CDR2 YSLEER. CDR3 sequence: CASSQDLYRTGATGELFF. DNA of the CDR3: TGCGCCAGCAGCCAAGATTTGTATAGGACCGGGGCCACCGGGGAGCTGTTTTTT.

The chain employs TRBV5-5 and TRBJ2-2, with TRBD1 identical over 8 bases. Germline V gene data show CDR1 as SGHKS and CDR2 as YYEKEE (reference sequence). V was clipped by 4 bases and J by 7 bases; unmatched bases: 12. This CDR3 has 16 residues. The CDR3 sequence: CASSPPPTGAIGELFF. The CDR3 DNA reads as TGTGCCAGCAGCCCCCCCCCGACAGGGGCGATCGGGGAGCTGTTTTTT.

In its sample, this clonotype was seen a few times. This rearrangement joins TRBV6-2 or TRBV6-3 to TRBJ1-1, with 8 nucleotides matching TRBD1. This CDR3 contains 14 residues. Trimming at V came to 4 bases and at J to 4 bases, leaving 5 bases not matched to a gene. Germline V gene sequence: CDR1 MNHEY, CDR2 SVGEGT. The CDR3 DNA is TGTGCCAGCAGTTTTCTACAGGGGGGCACTGAAGCTTTCTTT. The encoded protein is CASSFLQGGTEAFF.

At least ten counts were recorded for this clonotype. This sequence joins TRBV5-1 and TRBJ1-1; 7 positions agree with TRBD1. The trim removed 4 bases at V and 0 bases at J, leaving 6 bases unmatched. The CDR3 extends over 15 amino acids. Germline CDR1 reads SGHRS; CDR2 reads YFSETQ. DNA of the CDR3: TGCGCCAGCAGCGGCAGGGACAGCATGAACACTGAAGCTTTCTTT. Translated, it gives CASSGRDSMNTEAFF.

The V and J genes are TRBV4-2 and TRBJ1-4; D remains unclear. This CDR3 comprises 13 residues. V was clipped by 0 bases and J by 11 bases, with 10 bases between them. CDR1 is LGHNA and CDR2 is YNFKEQ in the germline V gene. DNA for the CDR3: TGTGCCAGCAGCCAAGATTTGTCTTCTAAACTGTTTTTT. Protein product: CASSQDLSSKLFF.

The chain links TRBV4-3 to TRBJ2-2, with TRBD1 matching over 8 bases. The V gene end was trimmed by 1 base and the J gene end by 1 base; junction bases not matched to a gene: 2. There are 16 residues in the CDR3. Looked up from germline, CDR1 is LGHNA and CDR2 is YSLEER. The CDR3 region has the DNA TGCGCCAGCAGCCAAGCAGGGACAGGGAACACCGGGGAGCTGTTTTTT. Translation gives CASSQAGTGNTGELFF.

This clonotype was observed a handful of times. CDR3 sequence: CASSDVRTGGGYTF. The CDR3, as DNA: TGTGCCAGCAGTGATGTTAGGACAGGAGGAGGCTACACCTTC. This chain uses TRBV2 with TRBJ1-2; TRBD1 matches at 7 bases. This CDR3 comprises 14 residues. The trim removed 3 bases at V and 8 bases at J, leaving 9 bases unmatched. From germline, CDR1 is SNHLY and CDR2 FYNNEI.

This clonotype was counted only a few times. The chain uses TRBV11-2 and TRBJ2-7; TRBD2 is a possible D gene (6 bases). This CDR3 has 16 residues. Trimming removed 4 bases at V and 3 bases at J, with 19 bases between. Germline-derived CDR1 and CDR2 are SGHAT and FQNNGV. CDR3 protein: CASSSGPAGGFYEQYF. The CDR3 DNA follows: TGTGCCAGCAGCTCTGGGCCGGCCGGGGGATTCTACGAGCAGTACTTC.

This clonotype was picked up many times. V gene TRBV7-8 combines with J gene TRBJ2-1, with D tentatively TRBD2 (5 bases). V lost 4 bases to trimming and J lost 3 bases, with 16 bases between them. The germline V gene has CDR1 SGHVS and CDR2 FQNEAQ. CDR3 length: 16 amino acids. The CDR3 sequence is CASSSRRGYGYNEQFF. In DNA, the CDR3 is TGTGCCAGCAGCTCCCGCCGGGGTTACGGCTACAATGAGCAGTTCTTC.

The chain combines TRBV6-6 with TRBJ1-1; D is uncertain. V dropped 7 bases and J dropped 7 bases, with 13 bases sitting between them. Germline CDR1 MNHNY, CDR2 SVGAGI (reference sequence). The CDR3 spans 12 residues. The chain's CDR3 is CASTAGKGEAFF. The CDR3 region has the DNA TGTGCCAGCACCGCGGGTAAGGGTGAAGCTTTCTTT.

In this sample, this clonotype turned up a few times. J is TRBJ2-1 and V is TRBV25-1; 9 bases match TRBD1. CDR3 size: 15 residues. V lost 4 bases to trimming and J lost 10 bases; unmatched junction nucleotides: 11. CDR1 and CDR2 from the germline V gene are MGHDK and SYGVNS. The CDR3, as DNA: TGTGCCAGCAGTGTCGTCGGGACAGGGCGGGAAGAGCAGTTCTTC. It yields the protein CASSVVGTGREEQFF.

A few counts support this clonotype. The chain uses TRBV6-1 and TRBJ1-5, with D maybe TRBD1 (5 bases). Germline V gene lookup returns CDR1 MNHNS and CDR2 SASEGT. The CDR3 runs to 13 residues. The V gene lost 8 bases and the J gene lost 0 bases, with 8 bases spanning the gap. The CDR3 DNA reads as TGTGCCAGCCGGGGGAATAGCAATCAGCCCCAGCATTTT. It codes for CASRGNSNQPQHF.

The sample holds many counts of this clonotype. The chain links TRBV5-1 to TRBJ2-7, with 8 bases lining up with TRBD1. The CDR3 contains 16 residues. Trimming took 4 bases from V and 3 from J; bases not matched to a gene: 12. In germline, CDR1 is SGHRS, CDR2 YFSETQ. DNA for the CDR3: TGCGCCAGCAGCCCCCAACCGGGACAGGCTCTCTACGAGCAGTACTTC. Translation: CASSPQPGQALYEQYF.

The rearrangement links TRBV27 to TRBJ2-1, with 7 bases identical to TRBD2. CDR1 and CDR2 from the germline V gene are MNHEY and SMNVEV (reference sequence). The CDR3 extends over 15 amino acids. V lost 4 bases to trimming and J lost 5 bases; unmatched junction nucleotides: 8. The CDR3 DNA sequence: TGTGCCAGCAGTTCCGGGGCGGGGAGGGACAATGAGCAGTTCTTC. This codes for CASSSGAGRDNEQFF.

The DNA of the CDR3 is TGTGCCAGCAGTCTGACGGGATGGAGTTACAATGAGCAGTTCTTC. Translation gives CASSLTGWSYNEQFF. This sequence joins TRBV6-2 or TRBV6-3 and TRBJ2-1; D might be TRBD2 (5 bases). The ends were cut back, 5 bases at V and 4 bases at J, with 15 bases in the middle. This CDR3 comprises 15 residues. Germline CDR1 and CDR2: MNHEY and SVGEGT.

This chain links TRBV7-6 with TRBJ2-1; unclear D gene. The V gene lost 1 base and the J gene lost 6 bases, with 13 bases spanning the gap. Germline CDR1 is SGHVS and CDR2 is FNYEAQ. The length of the CDR3 is 15 residues. The CDR3 nucleotides read TGTGCCAGCAGCTTAGTTGTGGGGTACCCCAATGAGCAGTTCTTC. This translates into CASSLVVGYPNEQFF.

There are a few counts of this clonotype. The gene calls are TRBV29-1 and TRBJ2-3; possibly TRBD1 or TRBD2 for D (6 bases each). Germline V CDR1 and CDR2: SQVTM, ANQGSEA. The CDR3 sequence is 13 residues long. The CDR3 loop is CSGGTSRTDTQYF. The CDR3 DNA reads as TGCAGTGGAGGGACAAGTCGCACAGATACGCAGTATTTT.

This clonotype was seen a handful of times. The CDR3 sequence: CSARGGVYGYTF. CDR3 bases: TGCAGTGCTAGAGGGGGAGTCTATGGCTACACCTTC. The chain joins TRBV20-1 to TRBJ1-2; the D is unclear. V was shortened by 1 base and J by 4 bases, with 7 bases between the two germline ends. The CDR3 loop spans 12 amino acids. Germline CDR1 and CDR2: DFQATT and SNEGSKA (reference sequence).

This clonotype was observed many times. The rearrangement uses TRBV6-1 and TRBJ2-7, with TRBD1 identical over 10 bases. Trimming removed 6 bases from V and 1 base from J; junction bases left unmatched: 3. This CDR3 region has 14 residues. Germline V gene sequence: CDR1 MNHNS, CDR2 SASEGT. Here the CDR3 reads CASRKDRGSYEQYF. As DNA, the CDR3 is TGTGCCAGCAGAAAGGACAGGGGGTCCTACGAGCAGTACTTC.

This clonotype was seen many times. The chain recombines TRBV7-6 with TRBJ2-7; D gene uncertain. V lost 2 bases to trimming and J lost 0 bases, with 11 bases between them. CDR3 length: 15 residues. The germline gives CDR1 SGHVS, CDR2 FNYEAQ. In DNA, the CDR3 is TGTGCCAGCAGCTTATATGCCCTCAGCTCCTACGAGCAGTACTTC. Its protein is CASSLYALSSYEQYF.

This clonotype was counted a few times. The genes are TRBV7-2 and TRBJ1-5; 8 nucleotides line up with TRBD1. The CDR3 has 16 amino acids. Per germline, CDR1 SGHTA and CDR2 FQGNSA. V gave up 5 bases and J gave up 9 bases; unmatched junction bases: 15. CDR3 residues: CASSIDPGQVLGPQHF. The CDR3, as DNA: TGTGCCAGCAGCATTGACCCGGGACAGGTGTTGGGGCCCCAGCATTTT.

The CDR3 sequence: CSARVGPNHYGYTF. CDR3 in DNA: TGCAGTGCTAGAGTCGGCCCTAACCACTATGGCTACACCTTC. The V call is TRBV20-1, the J call TRBJ1-2; D gene uncertain. The ends were cut back, 1 base at V and 3 bases at J, with 12 bases in the middle. Germline CDR1 and CDR2: DFQATT and SNEGSKA (reference sequence). The CDR3 totals 14 residues.

This clonotype was observed a few times. V gene TRBV13 combines with J gene TRBJ2-7, with 7 bases that match TRBD2. V lost 3 bases and J lost 0; bases outside the gene matches: 5. In germline, CDR1 is PRHDT, CDR2 FYEKMQ (reference sequence). The CDR3 covers 15 residues. The CDR3, as DNA: TGTGCCAGCAGCTTTGGGACTATGCCCTCCTACGAGCAGTACTTC. Its protein is CASSFGTMPSYEQYF.

V is TRBV6-2 or TRBV6-3 and J is TRBJ2-3; TRBD2 matches 14 bases. Germline loops: CDR1 MNHEY, CDR2 SVGEGT. The CDR3 runs 16 residues. J gave up 4 bases and V 4 bases, and 4 bases lay outside the gene matches. The CDR3, as DNA: TGTGCCAGCAGTTTCGGACTAGCGGGGGGCCCAGATACGCAGTATTTT. Translating it yields CASSFGLAGGPDTQYF.

This clonotype occurred many times. The gene calls are TRBV29-1 and TRBJ1-1; a weak D match, TRBD1 (5 bases). This CDR3 is built from 13 residues. The germline gives CDR1 SQVTM, CDR2 ANQGSEA. The V and J ends lost 4 bases and 0 bases respectively, with 9 bases between them. The CDR3: CSVGIGVNTEAFF. CDR3 DNA: TGCAGCGTTGGGATAGGGGTGAACACTGAAGCTTTCTTT.